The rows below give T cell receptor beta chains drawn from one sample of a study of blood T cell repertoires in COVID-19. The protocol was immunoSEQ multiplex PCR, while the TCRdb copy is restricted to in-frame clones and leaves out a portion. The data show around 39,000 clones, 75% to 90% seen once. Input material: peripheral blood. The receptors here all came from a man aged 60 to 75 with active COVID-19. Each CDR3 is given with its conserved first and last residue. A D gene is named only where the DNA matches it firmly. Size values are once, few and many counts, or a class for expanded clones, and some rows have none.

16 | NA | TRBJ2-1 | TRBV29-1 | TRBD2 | CSTGAAGGAVYNEQFF | TGCAGCACTGGGGCGGCGGGAGGGGCTGTCTACAATGAGCAGTTCTTC
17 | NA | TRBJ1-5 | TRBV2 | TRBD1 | CASSGDREFGSNQPQHF | TGTGCCAGCAGTGGGGACAGGGAGTTCGGAAGCAATCAGCCCCAGCATTTT
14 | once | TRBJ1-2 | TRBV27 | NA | CASSTQREGYGYTF | TGTGCCAGCAGTACCCAGCGGGAGGGGTATGGCTACACCTTC
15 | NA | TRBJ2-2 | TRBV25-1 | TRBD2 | CASSVAGPGTGELFF | TGTGCCAGCAGTGTAGCGGGCCCGGGGACCGGGGAGCTGTTTTTT
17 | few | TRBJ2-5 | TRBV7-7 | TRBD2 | CASSLASSGSGQETQYF | TGTGCTAGCAGCTTAGCGTCTAGCGGGTCGGGGCAAGAGACCCAGTACTTC
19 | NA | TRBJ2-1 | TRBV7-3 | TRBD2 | CASSSRGLAGGRLDNEQFF | TGTGCCAGCAGCTCCCGGGGACTAGCGGGAGGTCGCCTTGACAATGAGCAGTTCTTC
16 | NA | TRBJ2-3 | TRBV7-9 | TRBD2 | CASSPGLAGSGDTQYF | TGTGCCAGCAGCCCGGGACTAGCGGGATCCGGAGATACGCAGTATTTT
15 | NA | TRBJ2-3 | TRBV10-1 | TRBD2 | CASSESGGVADTQYF | TGCGCCAGCAGTGAGTCGGGAGGGGTCGCAGATACGCAGTATTTT
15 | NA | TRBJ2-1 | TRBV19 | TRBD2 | CASRLAGGTYNEQFF | TGTGCCAGTAGGTTAGCGGGAGGCACCTACAATGAGCAGTTCTTC
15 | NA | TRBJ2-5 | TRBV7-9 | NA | CASSSPKLTPETQYF | TGTGCCAGCAGCTCCCCCAAACTCACTCCAGAGACCCAGTACTTC
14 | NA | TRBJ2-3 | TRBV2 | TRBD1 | CASTRDRGPDTQYF | TGTGCCAGCACCCGGGACAGGGGCCCAGATACGCAGTATTTT
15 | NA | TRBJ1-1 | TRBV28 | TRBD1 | CASNRGGFFGTEAFF | TGTGCCAGCAACAGGGGGGGTTTTTTCGGCACTGAAGCTTTCTTT
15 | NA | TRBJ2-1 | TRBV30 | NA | CAWSVARTRRGEQFF | TGTGCCTGGAGTGTCGCCCGTACTAGGAGGGGTGAGCAGTTCTTC
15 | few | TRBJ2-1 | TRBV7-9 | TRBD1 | CASSPGQGDGDEQFF | TGTGCCAGCAGCCCGGGACAGGGAGATGGGGATGAGCAGTTCTTC
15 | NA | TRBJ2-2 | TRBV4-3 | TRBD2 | CASSLLGGGNGELFF | TGCGCCAGCAGCCTCCTCGGCGGGGGGAACGGGGAGCTGTTTTTT
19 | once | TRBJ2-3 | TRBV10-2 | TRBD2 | CASRGQNYRTSGSGDTQYF | TGCGCCAGCAGGGGACAGAATTATAGGACTAGCGGGAGTGGGGATACGCAGTATTTT
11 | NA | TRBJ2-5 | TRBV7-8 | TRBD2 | CASSSSGTQYF | TGTGCCAGCAGCTCTAGCGGGACCCAGTACTTC
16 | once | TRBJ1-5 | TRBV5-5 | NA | CASSLTGGYSNQPQHF | TGTGCCAGCAGCTTGACTGGGGGCTATAGCAATCAGCCCCAGCATTTT
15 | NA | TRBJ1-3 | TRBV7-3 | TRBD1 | CASSPQGGAGNTIYF | TGTGCCAGCAGCCCCCAAGGGGGCGCTGGAAACACCATATATTTT
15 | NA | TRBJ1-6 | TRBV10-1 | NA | CASSAAGDGNSPLHF | TGCGCCAGCAGTGCGGCAGGGGACGGGAATTCACCCCTCCACTTT
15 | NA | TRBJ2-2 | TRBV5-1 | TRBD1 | CASSPRTGATGELFF | TGCGCCAGCAGCCCCCGGACAGGGGCTACCGGGGAGCTGTTTTTT
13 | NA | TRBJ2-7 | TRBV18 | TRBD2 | CASSPGPGGEQYF | TGTGCCAGCTCACCTGGGCCGGGGGGTGAGCAGTACTTC
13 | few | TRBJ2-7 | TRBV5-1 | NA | CASSLEGGYEQYF | TGCGCCAGCAGCTTGGAAGGAGGCTACGAGCAGTACTTC
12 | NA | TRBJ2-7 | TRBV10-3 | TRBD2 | CATLAGPGEQYF | TGTGCCACCCTAGCGGGTCCGGGCGAGCAGTACTTC
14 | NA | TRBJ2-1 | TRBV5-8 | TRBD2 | CASRNSGTYNEQFF | TGTGCCAGCAGAAATAGCGGGACCTACAATGAGCAGTTCTTC
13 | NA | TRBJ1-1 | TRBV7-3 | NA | CASSLQTDTEAFF | TGTGCCAGCAGCTTACAGACAGACACTGAAGCTTTCTTT
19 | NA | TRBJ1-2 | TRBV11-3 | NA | CASSLNRRLGHLWSYGYTF | TGTGCCAGCAGCTTAAATCGCCGACTCGGACACCTCTGGAGCTATGGCTACACCTTC
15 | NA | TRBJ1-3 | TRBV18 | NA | CASSPPTHSGNTIYF | TGTGCCAGCTCACCCCCAACACACTCTGGAAACACCATATATTTT
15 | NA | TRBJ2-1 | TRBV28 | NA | CASPPRPVFFDEQFF | TGTGCCAGCCCCCCGCGTCCGGTTTTTTTCGATGAGCAGTTCTTC
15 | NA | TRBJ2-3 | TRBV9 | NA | CASSPLTSSTDTQYF | TGTGCCAGCAGCCCCCTAACTTCTAGCACAGATACGCAGTATTTT
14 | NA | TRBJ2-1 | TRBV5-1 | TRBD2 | CASSPGTSGNEQFF | TGCGCCAGCAGCCCAGGGACTAGCGGCAATGAGCAGTTCTTC
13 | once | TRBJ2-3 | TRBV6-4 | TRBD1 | CASSEQGADTQYF | TGTGCCAGCAGCGAACAGGGGGCAGATACGCAGTATTTT
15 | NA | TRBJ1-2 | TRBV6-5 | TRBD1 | CASTEGLWTGYGYTF | TGTGCCAGCACCGAGGGTTTGTGGACAGGGTATGGCTACACCTTC
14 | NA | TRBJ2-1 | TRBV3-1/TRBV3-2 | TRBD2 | CASSQGTSLAEQFF | TGTGCCAGCAGCCAGGGGACTAGCTTAGCTGAGCAGTTCTTC
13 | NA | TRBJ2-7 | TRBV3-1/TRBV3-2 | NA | CASSQGTSGEQYF | TGTGCCAGCAGCCAAGGGACTTCGGGGGAGCAGTACTTC
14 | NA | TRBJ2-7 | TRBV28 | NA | CASSLTKLAGEQYF | TGTGCCAGCAGTTTAACGAAACTAGCAGGCGAGCAGTACTTC
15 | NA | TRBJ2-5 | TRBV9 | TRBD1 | CASSVEDREVESQYF | TGTGCCAGCAGCGTAGAGGACAGGGAAGTTGAGTCCCAGTACTTC
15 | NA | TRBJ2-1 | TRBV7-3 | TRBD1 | CASSFGQVSYNEQFF | TGTGCCAGCAGCTTTGGACAGGTCTCCTACAATGAGCAGTTCTTC
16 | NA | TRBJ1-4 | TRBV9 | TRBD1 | CASSVDPGQGNEKLFF | TGTGCCAGCAGCGTTGATCCGGGACAGGGGAATGAAAAACTGTTTTTT
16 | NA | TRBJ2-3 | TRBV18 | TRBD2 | CASSPGTSGRTDTQYF | TGTGCCAGCTCACCAGGGACTAGCGGACGCACAGATACGCAGTATTTT
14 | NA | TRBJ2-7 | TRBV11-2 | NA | CASSLTRLSYEQYF | TGTGCCAGCAGCTTAACTAGGCTCTCCTACGAGCAGTACTTC
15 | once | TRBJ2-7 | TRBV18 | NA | CASSPLGDTSYEQYF | TGTGCCAGCTCACCACTGGGGGACACCTCCTACGAGCAGTACTTC
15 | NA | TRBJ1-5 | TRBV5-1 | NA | CASSLGGGSNQPQHF | TGCGCCAGCAGCTTGGGAGGGGGAAGCAATCAGCCCCAGCATTTT
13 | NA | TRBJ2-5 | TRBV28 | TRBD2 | CASRLGGQETQYF | TGTGCCAGCAGATTGGGAGGGCAAGAGACCCAGTACTTC
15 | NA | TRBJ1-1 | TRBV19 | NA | CASMLSTGQNTEAFF | TGTGCCAGTATGCTTTCGACAGGCCAGAACACTGAAGCTTTCTTT
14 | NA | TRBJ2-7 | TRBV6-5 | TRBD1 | CASSYGTGGYEQYF | TGTGCCAGCAGTTACGGGACAGGGGGCTACGAGCAGTACTTC
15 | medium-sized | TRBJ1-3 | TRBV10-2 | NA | CASSEEESGGNTIYF | TGCGCCAGCAGTGAGGAAGAGTCGGGAGGAAACACCATATATTTT
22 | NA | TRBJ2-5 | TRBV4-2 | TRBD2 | CASSQEQASGPFPSRNQETQYF | TGTGCCAGCAGCCAAGAGCAAGCTAGCGGACCCTTCCCCTCCCGGAACCAAGAGACCCAGTACTTC
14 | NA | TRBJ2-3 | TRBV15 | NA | CATSRDRDRDTQYF | TGTGCCACCAGCAGAGATCGCGATAGAGATACGCAGTATTTT
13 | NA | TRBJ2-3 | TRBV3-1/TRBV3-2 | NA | CASSQDGAGTQYF | TGTGCCAGCAGCCAAGATGGAGCGGGTACGCAGTATTTT
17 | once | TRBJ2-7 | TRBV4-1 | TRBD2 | CASSQDPLAGVNHEQYF | TGCGCCAGCAGCCAAGATCCGCTAGCGGGAGTAAACCACGAGCAGTACTTC
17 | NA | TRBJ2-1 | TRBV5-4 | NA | CASSLRLGQSSYNEQFF | TGTGCCAGCAGCTTAAGACTAGGCCAGAGCTCCTACAATGAGCAGTTCTTC
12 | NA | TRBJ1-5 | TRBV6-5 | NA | CASGQSNQPQHF | TGTGCCAGTGGACAGAGCAATCAGCCCCAGCATTTT